This T cell receptor (beta chain) derives from a study of identical twins. Study-wide results and caveats: Donors were not followed over many years; analysis was cross-sectional.

TCRdb reprocessed the 5' RACE reads via MiXCR and lists one record per CDR3 protein. The repertoire holds 400,000 to 550,000 distinct CDR3 sequences, with about 20% as singletons. To note about this clonotype: The antigen is unknown.

These data also formed part of another study, on T cells expressing NK-cell markers.

This sequence was found in a woman aged 18-29 years in good health. The sample was CD4+ T cells sorted from blood.

CDR3 in amino acids: CAISFLALAIGGRTEQFF. CDR3 nucleotide sequence: TGTGCCATCAGTTTTCTCGCCTTGGCGATTGGGGGGCGAACTGAGCAGTTCTTC. The rearrangement joins TRBV10-3 to TRBJ2-1; TRBD1 or TRBD2 may be the D gene (6 bases each). The CDR3 runs 18 residues. V was trimmed by 5 bases and J by 9 bases, leaving 29 bases between them. CDR1 and CDR2 from the germline V gene are ENHRY and SYGVKD.